The source of this TCR beta chain is a study of T cell changes during pregnancy in multiple sclerosis (dated by TCRdb to the late 2010s). The study in broad terms: Changes in the T cell repertoire over the course of pregnancy were examined in this study in women with multiple sclerosis.

To prepare the library, the immunoSEQ multiplex PCR assay was applied. Drawn from immuneACCESS, this table holds only the in-frame rearrangements with V and J called that TCRdb kept. Clones are partly lost; checked studies trace under half to an unresolved V gene and leave the rest unexplained. The sample table shows about 67,000 clones, and 89% are seen once. 2% to 3% of the sample is in the top ten clones. Note on this clone: Its antigen is unknown. The sample holds no much larger clone one base away, and base qualities are not on file.

The CDR3 runs 13 residues from the cysteine to the phenylalanine. The DNA shown is the 39-base CDR3, in frame from base 1. Germline trimming amounts to 8 bases on V and 4 bases on J, with 5 as the count of junction bases outside the gene matches. The germline V gene (reference sequence) yields MNHEY for CDR1 and SMNVEV for CDR2. The sequence derives from a female donor with multiple sclerosis, enrolled in a pregnancy study. In this chain, TRBV27 is recombined with TRBJ1-1; the junction holds 9 bases that match TRBD1. Here the sequenced sample was peripheral blood, taken in the first trimester of pregnancy. The nucleotide sequence is given as TGTGCCAGCGGCCCGACAGGGGGCACTGAAGCTTTCTTT. Protein translation: CASGPTGGTEAFF.